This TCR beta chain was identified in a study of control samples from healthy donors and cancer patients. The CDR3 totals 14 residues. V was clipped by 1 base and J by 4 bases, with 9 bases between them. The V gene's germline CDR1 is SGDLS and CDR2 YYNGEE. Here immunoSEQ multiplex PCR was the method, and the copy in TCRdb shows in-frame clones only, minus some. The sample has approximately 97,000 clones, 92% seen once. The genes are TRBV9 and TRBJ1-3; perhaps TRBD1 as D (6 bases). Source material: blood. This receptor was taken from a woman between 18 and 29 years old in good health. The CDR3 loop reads CASSVTGTGNTIYF. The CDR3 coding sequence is TGTGCCAGCAGCGTAACCGGGACAGGAAACACCATATATTTT.